This T cell receptor (beta chain) was captured by sequencing in a study of CD8 T cells in Susac syndrome. The study sequenced TCR beta in blood CD8+ and CD4+ T cells. Each multiple sclerosis control was a treatment-naive patient with relapsing-remitting disease that was either stable or active. Bulk CD8+ and CD4+ cells came from magnetic negative isolation; CD8+ TEMRA by FACS. The V and J ends lost 1 base and 6 bases respectively, with 20 bases between them. CDR1 and CDR2 (germline): SGDLS, YYNGEE. This CDR3 contains 17 residues. RNA was extracted with the RNeasy kit, and a quantity of about 0.45 to 1 ug was reverse transcribed using random hexamers. Amplification of the TCR beta CDR3 was carried out by immunoSEQ multiplex PCR, which spanned a total of 54 Vbeta and 13 Jbeta segments. TCRdb independently ran MiXCR on the immunoSEQ multiplex PCR reads; one entry per CDR3 protein. The sample holds approximately 140,000 distinct CDR3 sequences, roughly 95% seen once.

The receptor was derived from a human donor with multiple sclerosis. The chain carries TRBV9 and TRBJ2-1, with a tentative D call TRBD1 (6 bases). Sequencing was done on a sample of CD4+ T cells from PBMCs. CDR3 protein: CASSVLTGQLSPNEQFF. CDR3 DNA: TGTGCCAGCAGCGTACTGACCGGACAGCTGTCCCCCAATGAGCAGTTCTTC.